The rows below give T cell receptor beta chains drawn from one sample of a study of regulatory T cells in long-lasting Graves disease. TCRdb re-called the multiplex PCR reads through MiXCR, storing one row per CDR3 protein. The sample carries hundreds of thousands of distinct CDR3 sequences, roughly 15% recorded once. The sample was also reused in another study, on T cells in Graves' hyperthyroidism and ophthalmopathy.

The sample in question was peripheral blood mononuclear cells (PBMCs), obtained at new diagnosis, from a patient treated with antithyroid drugs. All receptors derive from a woman aged 35 to 59 with Graves disease. CDR3s leave out the opening cysteine and the closing phenylalanine or tryptophan. Some rows have no size entry. The others give once, few or many, or a class for an expanded clone.

TRBJ2-2	many	14	TRBV12-3/TRBV12-4	ASSSSGGGKGGELF
TRBJ1-1	once	12	TRBV19	ASNSQGIGTEAF
TRBJ2-2	few	14	TRBV2	ASSLTGTSGRSWLF
TRBJ1-1	many	11	TRBV20-1	SAIGHLNTEAF
TRBJ2-1	many	11	TRBV20-1	SASGGPYNEQF
TRBJ2-7	.	14	TRBV28	ASSPSGTGGPHEQY
TRBJ2-7	few	11	TRBV19	ASSIAQEREQY
TRBJ1-1	.	10	TRBV12-3/TRBV12-4	ASANPSPEAF
TRBJ1-5	many	12	TRBV25-1	ASSESGNNQPQH
TRBJ2-3	many	13	TRBV12-3/TRBV12-4	ASRSGTGGPDTQY
.	many	9	TRBV12-3/TRBV12-4	ASSRTGTQY
TRBJ2-3	many	10	TRBV12-3/TRBV12-4	ASSYGTYTQY
TRBJ2-1	few	13	TRBV11-3	ASSPRLDTYNEQF
TRBJ2-2	few	14	TRBV4-2	ASSQGGLANPGELF
TRBJ2-5	many	10	TRBV3-1	ASSLRSETQY
TRBJ1-3	.	14	TRBV15	ATSPGVGVGGNTIY
TRBJ2-2	few	13	TRBV19	ASKAGQTNTGELF
TRBJ1-5	many	13	TRBV20-1	SARDRGTGGQPQH
TRBJ2-1	.	12	TRBV20-1	SPDPAGGSNEQF
TRBJ2-1	many	15	TRBV2	ASMGLAGGWTYNEQF
TRBJ2-4	.	11	TRBV20-1	SACGQAGDIQY
TRBJ1-1	few	11	TRBV5-5	ASSLGDLTEAF
TRBJ1-6	.	11	TRBV7-9	ASSFGFNSPLH
TRBJ1-1	few	9	TRBV5-1	ASRQDTEAF
TRBJ2-7	.	13	TRBV3-1	ASSIGGDGSYEQY
TRBJ1-5	few	14	TRBV12-3/TRBV12-4	ASSPGQDYSNQPQH
TRBJ2-6	many	15	TRBV28	ASSPPAGGAGANVLT
TRBJ2-1	.	11	TRBV12-3/TRBV12-4	ASTGGGWNEQF
TRBJ2-2	.	14	TRBV12-3/TRBV12-4	ASRVAGTGVTGELF
TRBJ1-6	.	11	TRBV27	ASSLGFGSPLH
TRBJ1-4	many	13	TRBV12-3/TRBV12-4	ASSLGSSINEKLF
TRBJ2-5	.	12	TRBV20-1	SARDLLRVETQY
TRBJ2-5	few	12	TRBV7-2	ASSLALAKETQY
TRBJ1-6	many	13	TRBV5-1	ASSSTGTANSPLH
TRBJ2-2	few	14	TRBV18	AGRIGGTGAPGELF
TRBJ2-1	many	15	TRBV12-3/TRBV12-4	ASSPGLAAKSYNEQF
TRBJ1-2	few	11	TRBV6-4	ASRPTPNYGYT
TRBJ2-2	few	13	TRBV12-3/TRBV12-4	ASSLDGLVSRELF
TRBJ2-7	.	9	TRBV7-9	ASSADHEQY
TRBJ2-1	many	8	TRBV20-1	STRTLEQF
TRBJ2-3	few	13	TRBV3-1	ASSRATGATDTQY
TRBJ2-2	.	14	TRBV7-3	ASSLRGLAPTGELF
.	few	12	TRBV28	ASSLSFGTETQY
TRBJ1-5	many	14	TRBV7-8	ASSLIPTGPNQPQH